This TCR beta chain comes out of a study of blood T cell repertoires in COVID-19. Study details: Sites across the United States, Italy and Spain contributed samples from acute and convalescent COVID-19. The analysed material was cDNA or gDNA that came from T cells, B-cell-depleted T cells, or PBMCs.

From germline, CDR1 is LGHNA and CDR2 YNFKEQ. The CDR3 length is 17 residues. The ends lost 0 bases at V and 5 bases at J; junction bases unmatched: 8. This clone came up once. TCRdb's table, derived via immunoSEQ multiplex PCR, lists solely in-frame clones and lacks some. The table includes under 40,000 clones, approximately 82% detected once. The chain links TRBV4-2 to TRBJ2-5; 11 bases match TRBD2. The specimen sequenced was peripheral blood. This sequence originates from a woman between 55 and 75 years old with acute or convalescent COVID-19. CDR3 region: CASSQEGVAGGPETQYF. CDR3 nucleotide sequence: TGTGCCAGCAGCCAAGAAGGAGTAGCGGGGGGGCCGGAGACCCAGTACTTC.